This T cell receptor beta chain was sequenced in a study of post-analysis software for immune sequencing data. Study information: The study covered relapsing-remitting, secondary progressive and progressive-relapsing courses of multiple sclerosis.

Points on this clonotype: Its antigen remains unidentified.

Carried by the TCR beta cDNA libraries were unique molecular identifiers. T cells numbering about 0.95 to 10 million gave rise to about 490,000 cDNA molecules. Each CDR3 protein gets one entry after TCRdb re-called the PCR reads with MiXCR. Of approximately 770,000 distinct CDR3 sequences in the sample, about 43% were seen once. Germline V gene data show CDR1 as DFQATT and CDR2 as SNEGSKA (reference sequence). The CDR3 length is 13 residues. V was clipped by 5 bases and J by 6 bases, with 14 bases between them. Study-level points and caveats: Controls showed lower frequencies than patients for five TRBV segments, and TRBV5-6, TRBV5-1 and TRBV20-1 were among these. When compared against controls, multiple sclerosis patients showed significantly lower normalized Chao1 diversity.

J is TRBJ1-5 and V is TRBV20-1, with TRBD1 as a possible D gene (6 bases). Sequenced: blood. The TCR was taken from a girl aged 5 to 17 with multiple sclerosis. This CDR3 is CSAAQGGGQPQHF. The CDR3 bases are TGCAGTGCTGCACAGGGAGGCGGTCAGCCCCAGCATTTT.